The rows below give T cell receptor beta chains drawn from one sample of a study of T cells in narcolepsy. The protocol was immunoSEQ multiplex PCR, while the TCRdb copy is restricted to in-frame clones and leaves out a portion. Here the sample spans 30,000 to 40,000 clones, about nine tenths being singletons. The material sequenced was CD45RA- memory CD4+ T cells from PBMCs. The receptors here all came from a human donor with narcolepsy. The CDR3 runs from the conserved cysteine through the conserved F or W. D genes are given only for firm matches. Some rows have no size entry. The others give once, few or many, or a class for an expanded clone.

J gene: TRBJ1-6
V gene: TRBV9
D gene: .
clone size: once
CDR3 DNA: TGTGCCAGCAGCGTCCGACCGACCAATTCACCCCTCCACTTT
CDR3 protein: CASSVRPTNSPLHF

J gene: TRBJ2-5
V gene: TRBV5-8
D gene: .
clone size: once
CDR3 DNA: TGTGCCAGCAGCCATTGGGTGGGCGAGACCCAGTACTTC
CDR3 protein: CASSHWVGETQYF

J gene: TRBJ2-7
V gene: TRBV7-9
D gene: .
clone size: .
CDR3 DNA: TGTGCCAGCAGCTTAGAGGCACACGAGCAGTACTTC
CDR3 protein: CASSLEAHEQYF

J gene: TRBJ1-5
V gene: TRBV7-2
D gene: TRBD1
clone size: once
CDR3 DNA: TGTGCCAGCACCCCGACAGGGTCGGGCAATCAGCCCCAGCATTTT
CDR3 protein: CASTPTGSGNQPQHF

J gene: TRBJ1-1
V gene: TRBV5-1
D gene: .
clone size: .
CDR3 DNA: TGCGCCAGCAGCTTGGGGTTAGGGGCTACTTACACTGAAGCTTTCTTT
CDR3 protein: CASSLGLGATYTEAFF

J gene: TRBJ1-5
V gene: TRBV7-2
D gene: .
clone size: .
CDR3 DNA: TGTGCCAGCAGCTTGCGGGGGGCAGTCCGTCAGCCCCAGCATTTT
CDR3 protein: CASSLRGAVRQPQHF

J gene: TRBJ2-3
V gene: TRBV19
D gene: TRBD1
clone size: .
CDR3 DNA: TGTGCCAGTAGTACGTCCTCGGGACAGAGGACAGATACGCAGTATTTT
CDR3 protein: CASSTSSGQRTDTQYF

J gene: TRBJ1-6
V gene: TRBV5-4
D gene: TRBD1
clone size: .
CDR3 DNA: TGTGCCAGCAGCCGAGGGGGCAGGGGCACGTTTAATTCACCCCTCCACTTT
CDR3 protein: CASSRGGRGTFNSPLHF

J gene: TRBJ2-2
V gene: TRBV7-8
D gene: TRBD1
clone size: .
CDR3 DNA: TGTGCCAGCAGCTTTCGGGACAGGGTTGACACCGGGGAGCTGTTTTTT
CDR3 protein: CASSFRDRVDTGELFF

J gene: TRBJ1-2
V gene: TRBV5-6
D gene: .
clone size: .
CDR3 DNA: TGTGCCAGCAGCGTCCTAGCCCAAGGGGGCTACACCTTC
CDR3 protein: CASSVLAQGGYTF

J gene: TRBJ1-1
V gene: TRBV10-2
D gene: .
clone size: .
CDR3 DNA: TGCGCCAGCAGTGAGTCAAACAGGGACACTGAAGCTTTCTTT
CDR3 protein: CASSESNRDTEAFF

J gene: TRBJ2-2
V gene: TRBV11-2
D gene: .
clone size: .
CDR3 DNA: TGTGCCAGCAGCCCGAAGTACACCGGGGAGCTGTTTTTT
CDR3 protein: CASSPKYTGELFF

J gene: TRBJ2-3
V gene: TRBV7-2
D gene: TRBD2
clone size: .
CDR3 DNA: TGTGCCAGCTCCCGCGGCGGGAGTGGTGCAGATACGCAGTATTTT
CDR3 protein: CASSRGGSGADTQYF

J gene: TRBJ1-2
V gene: TRBV19
D gene: TRBD1
clone size: .
CDR3 DNA: TGTGCCAGTAGTATTGGGGACAGAATCTATGGCTACACCTTC
CDR3 protein: CASSIGDRIYGYTF

J gene: TRBJ2-7
V gene: TRBV5-4
D gene: TRBD2
clone size: .
CDR3 DNA: TGTGCCAGCAGCTTGGTTTCTAGCGGCCTCGACTACGAGCAGTACTTC
CDR3 protein: CASSLVSSGLDYEQYF

J gene: TRBJ2-5
V gene: TRBV7-2
D gene: TRBD2
clone size: .
CDR3 DNA: TGTGCCAGCAGCTTAGGGTCTAGCGGTATATTGAGGACCCAGTACTTC
CDR3 protein: CASSLGSSGILRTQYF

J gene: TRBJ2-5
V gene: TRBV7-8
D gene: .
clone size: .
CDR3 DNA: TGTGCCAGCAGCTTACCACAAGGGGGAGAGACCCAGTACTTC
CDR3 protein: CASSLPQGGETQYF

J gene: TRBJ1-4
V gene: TRBV5-6
D gene: TRBD1
clone size: .
CDR3 DNA: TGTGCCAGCAGTGTTCCGGGACAGGGTCCTGAAAAACTGTTTTTT
CDR3 protein: CASSVPGQGPEKLFF

J gene: TRBJ2-1
V gene: TRBV6-1
D gene: .
clone size: .
CDR3 DNA: TGTGCCAGCGCTAGGTCTGAGCAGTTCTTC
CDR3 protein: CASARSEQFF

J gene: TRBJ2-3
V gene: TRBV7-2
D gene: TRBD2
clone size: .
CDR3 DNA: TGTGCCAGCAGCTTAGCGGGTAGCGGGACTCCTCATACGCAGTATTTT
CDR3 protein: CASSLAGSGTPHTQYF

J gene: TRBJ1-1
V gene: TRBV18
D gene: .
clone size: .
CDR3 DNA: TGTGCCAGCTCAGAGGGGGTTGAGGTCTCCGGGACATCTGAAGCTTTCTTT
CDR3 protein: CASSEGVEVSGTSEAFF

J gene: TRBJ1-5
V gene: TRBV6-6
D gene: .
clone size: once
CDR3 DNA: TGTGCCAGCAGTTACTTCGCTTCGGGACAGCCCCAGCATTTT
CDR3 protein: CASSYFASGQPQHF

J gene: TRBJ1-3
V gene: TRBV18
D gene: .
clone size: .
CDR3 DNA: TGTGCCAGCTCACCACCGGTCGGGACGGGACCAGGAAACACCATATATTTT
CDR3 protein: CASSPPVGTGPGNTIYF

J gene: TRBJ1-5
V gene: TRBV28
D gene: TRBD1
clone size: .
CDR3 DNA: TGTGCCAGCAGCTACGACAGGGGTGGCAATCAGCCCCAGCATTTT
CDR3 protein: CASSYDRGGNQPQHF

J gene: TRBJ2-7
V gene: TRBV21-1
D gene: .
clone size: once
CDR3 DNA: TGTGCCAGCAGCAAGGGGACAAGGCCCGAGTTTAACGAGCAGTACTTC
CDR3 protein: CASSKGTRPEFNEQYF

J gene: TRBJ2-3
V gene: TRBV4-3
D gene: TRBD1
clone size: .
CDR3 DNA: TGCGCCAGCAGCCAAGATGCAACAGGGGGCACAGATACGCAGTATTTT
CDR3 protein: CASSQDATGGTDTQYF

J gene: TRBJ2-5
V gene: TRBV11-2
D gene: TRBD2
clone size: .
CDR3 DNA: TGTGCCAGCAGCGAGATGAGCGGGGAAACTTACCTCCGCGGGGAGACCCAGTACTTC
CDR3 protein: CASSEMSGETYLRGETQYF

J gene: TRBJ2-7
V gene: TRBV29-1
D gene: .
clone size: .
CDR3 DNA: TGCAGCGTTCAAGCCGGGGCTGGAGATTACGAGCAGTACTTC
CDR3 protein: CSVQAGAGDYEQYF

J gene: TRBJ1-1
V gene: TRBV11-1
D gene: TRBD1
clone size: .
CDR3 DNA: TGTGCCAGCAGCCTATACAGGGGGGGCTTTAGCACTGAAGCTTTCTTT
CDR3 protein: CASSLYRGGFSTEAFF

J gene: TRBJ2-7
V gene: TRBV7-2
D gene: TRBD2
clone size: .
CDR3 DNA: TGTGCCAGCAGCGTACTCAGCGGGAGTTCCGAGCAGTACTTC
CDR3 protein: CASSVLSGSSEQYF

J gene: TRBJ2-5
V gene: TRBV4-3
D gene: TRBD1
clone size: .
CDR3 DNA: TGCGCCAGCAGCCAAGACGACAGGGTAAAGACCCAGTACTTC
CDR3 protein: CASSQDDRVKTQYF

J gene: TRBJ2-7
V gene: TRBV27
D gene: .
clone size: .
CDR3 DNA: TGTGCCAGCAGTCCTTTGGGCAGCCCTTACGAGCAGTACTTC
CDR3 protein: CASSPLGSPYEQYF

J gene: TRBJ2-1
V gene: TRBV9
D gene: .
clone size: .
CDR3 DNA: TGTGCCAGCAGCGTAAGTAGCTCCTACAATGAGCAGTTCTTC
CDR3 protein: CASSVSSSYNEQFF

J gene: TRBJ2-1
V gene: TRBV11-2
D gene: TRBD1
clone size: .
CDR3 DNA: TGTGCCAGCAGCTCGCAGGGGGCTTATTTCAATGAGCAGTTCTTC
CDR3 protein: CASSSQGAYFNEQFF

J gene: TRBJ2-3
V gene: TRBV14
D gene: TRBD2
clone size: .
CDR3 DNA: TGTGCCAGCAATCCAGGCGGGAGGGCCTCAGATACGCAGTATTTT
CDR3 protein: CASNPGGRASDTQYF

J gene: TRBJ1-2
V gene: TRBV28
D gene: .
clone size: .
CDR3 DNA: TGTGCCAGCAGTTGGGGGGACTATGGCTACACCTTC
CDR3 protein: CASSWGDYGYTF

J gene: TRBJ2-2
V gene: TRBV5-4
D gene: TRBD1
clone size: .
CDR3 DNA: TGTGCCAGCAGCGGGGACAGGTCCGGGGAGCTGTTTTTT
CDR3 protein: CASSGDRSGELFF

J gene: TRBJ1-1
V gene: TRBV5-1
D gene: TRBD1
clone size: .
CDR3 DNA: TGCGCCAGCAGCGGGGGACAGGGGGCTGTCTCGGCCACTGAAGCTTTCTTT
CDR3 protein: CASSGGQGAVSATEAFF

J gene: TRBJ2-7
V gene: TRBV28
D gene: TRBD1
clone size: once
CDR3 DNA: TGTGCCAGCAGTGTGGTAAACAGGGGTAACCACGAGCAGTACTTC
CDR3 protein: CASSVVNRGNHEQYF

J gene: TRBJ2-3
V gene: TRBV4-2
D gene: .
clone size: .
CDR3 DNA: TGTGCCAGCAGCCAAGATCGGGGTACGCAGTATTTT
CDR3 protein: CASSQDRGTQYF

J gene: TRBJ1-2
V gene: TRBV6-1
D gene: .
clone size: .
CDR3 DNA: TGTGCCAGCGCCCAGGCCAATGCCTACGGCTACACCTTC
CDR3 protein: CASAQANAYGYTF